This is a list of T cell receptor beta chains from one sample in a study of beta chain features in type 1 diabetes. Some clones are missing from TCRdb's copy, which holds only in-frame ones; the method was immunoSEQ multiplex PCR. Among 150,000 to 190,000 clones listed, around 8% were seen once. Sequenced input: central memory CD4+ T cells from blood. These TCRs come from a man between 18 and 29 years old in good health. CDR3s include the opening cysteine and the closing phenylalanine or tryptophan. A D gene is named only where the DNA matches it firmly. Where a row states a size, it is once, few, many or the class of an expanded clone; other rows omit it.

abundance,j_gene,d_gene,v_gene,CDR3nt,CDR3aa
NA,TRBJ1-4,NA,TRBV28,TGTGCCAGCACCGCCGTCGGGGAAAAACTGTTTTTT,CASTAVGEKLFF
few,TRBJ1-2,TRBD1,TRBV30,TGTGCCTGGAGCCCGAACGGACAGGGAATTAACTATGGCTACACCTTC,CAWSPNGQGINYGYTF
NA,TRBJ1-2,NA,TRBV6-6,TGTGCCAGCAGTTCGGCGGCGACACAGGGTCGCTATGGCTACACCTTC,CASSSAATQGRYGYTF
few,TRBJ2-5,TRBD2,TRBV5-4,TGTGCCAGCAGCTTCCGTCTAGCGGGGGGCCCCCAAGAGACCCAGTACTTC,CASSFRLAGGPQETQYF
few,TRBJ2-7,TRBD1,TRBV28,TGTGCCAGCAGAGGACAGGGGTTTTCCTACGAGCAGTACTTC,CASRGQGFSYEQYF
few,TRBJ2-3,NA,TRBV2,TGTGCCATCGGCCGGGACAACACAGATACGCAGTATTTT,CAIGRDNTDTQYF
few,TRBJ1-2,TRBD1,TRBV7-3,TGTGCCAGCAGCTTTACAGGGGGCGCGGTCGGTGGCTACACCTTC,CASSFTGGAVGGYTF
NA,TRBJ2-3,TRBD1,TRBV7-7,TGTGCTAGCAGCCCCGGGACAGCTGGAGATACGCAGTATTTT,CASSPGTAGDTQYF
NA,TRBJ1-6,NA,TRBV7-2,TGTGCCAGCAGCTTGGATCCAGGGGATGATTCACCCCTCCACTTT,CASSLDPGDDSPLHF
few,TRBJ2-3,TRBD2,TRBV2,TGTGCCAGCAGTGTAGCTAGCGGAAGCACAGATACGCAGTATTTT,CASSVASGSTDTQYF
NA,TRBJ2-1,NA,TRBV18,TGTGCCAGCTCGTCGGACAGATTATCCTACAATGAGCAGTTCTTC,CASSSDRLSYNEQFF
NA,TRBJ2-1,NA,TRBV15,TGTGCCACCAGCATGCTAGTGAAACCCAATGAGCAGTTCTTC,CATSMLVKPNEQFF
NA,TRBJ1-2,TRBD1,TRBV2,TGTGCCAGCAGTGTGGGACAGGGGGCTGACGGCTACACCTTC,CASSVGQGADGYTF
few,TRBJ2-2,NA,TRBV9,TGTGCCAGCACCCTCGCACGAGAGAGGGTGAACACCGGGGAGCTGTTTTTT,CASTLARERVNTGELFF
NA,TRBJ2-7,TRBD2,TRBV7-2,TGTGCCAGCAGCTTATGGGGGGGAGTGGGGACCTACGAGCAGTACTTC,CASSLWGGVGTYEQYF
few,TRBJ1-3,NA,TRBV4-2,TGTGCCAGCAGCCAAGATGGGGGCGTTAATGGAAACACCATATATTTT,CASSQDGGVNGNTIYF
NA,TRBJ1-1,NA,TRBV18,TGTGCCAGCCAAGTTTTAGAGGACACTGAAGCTTTCTTT,CASQVLEDTEAFF
few,TRBJ2-3,TRBD1,TRBV6-4,TGTGCCAGCTCCCCGGGACAGATCACAGATACGCAGTATTTT,CASSPGQITDTQYF
NA,TRBJ2-3,NA,TRBV7-9,TGTGCCAGCAGCTTGCTAGGGGGCACAGATACGCAGTATTTT,CASSLLGGTDTQYF
NA,TRBJ2-7,TRBD2,TRBV19,TGTGCCAGTACCGCTAGCGGGAGCTCCTACGAGCAGTACTTC,CASTASGSSYEQYF
NA,TRBJ2-3,TRBD2,TRBV4-2,TGTGCCAGCAGCCACCCAGGGATGGCTAGCGGGAGAGGAAGTACAGATACGCAGTATTTT,CASSHPGMASGRGSTDTQYF
many,TRBJ2-7,TRBD1,TRBV7-9,TGTGCCAGCAGCCGGACAGGGTACGAGCAGTACTTC,CASSRTGYEQYF
few,TRBJ2-2,TRBD1,TRBV6-4,TGTGCCAGCAGTCGGACAGGGGTCTTACAAGGTCCCGGGGAGCTGTTTTTT,CASSRTGVLQGPGELFF
many,TRBJ2-3,NA,TRBV7-2,TGTGCCAGCAGCTTAGACGGGATTAGGACAGATACGCAGTATTTT,CASSLDGIRTDTQYF
few,TRBJ1-5,NA,TRBV27,TGTGCCAGCAGTCCCGTCGGTAGCAATCAGCCCCAGCATTTT,CASSPVGSNQPQHF
many,TRBJ2-3,TRBD2,TRBV23-1,TGCGCCAGACCCTCAGTAGCGGGAGCCATCACAGATACGCAGTATTTT,CARPSVAGAITDTQYF
many,TRBJ2-3,NA,TRBV9,TGTGCCAGCAGCGTAGCGGGAGAAATGGATACGCAGTATTTT,CASSVAGEMDTQYF
NA,TRBJ2-1,TRBD2,TRBV29-1,TGCAGCGTTGCGGGGGGGGGCGACTACAATGAGCAGTTCTTC,CSVAGGGDYNEQFF
few,TRBJ2-7,NA,TRBV11-2,TGTGCCAGCAGCCGGAGAGTAGACGGTTCACAGGACGAGCAGTACTTC,CASSRRVDGSQDEQYF
NA,TRBJ1-1,TRBD1,TRBV4-3,TGCGCCAGCAGCCAAGAGGGACAGCGAGAAGCTTTCTTT,CASSQEGQREAFF
NA,TRBJ1-1,NA,TRBV5-5,TGCGCCAGCAGCCGTGGACAGAACACTGAAGCTTTCTTT,CASSRGQNTEAFF
many,TRBJ1-2,NA,TRBV28,TGTGCCAGCAGTTTCCCCGGACACCCGAACTATGGCTACACCTTC,CASSFPGHPNYGYTF
few,TRBJ2-3,TRBD2,TRBV7-2,TGTGCCAGCAGCCCTTCTAGCGGACAAGATACGCAGTATTTT,CASSPSSGQDTQYF
few,TRBJ2-1,TRBD2,TRBV15,TGTGCCACCAGCAGGGGCCTGGGACTAGCGGCCTCGGATGAGCAGTTCTTC,CATSRGLGLAASDEQFF
many,TRBJ2-5,NA,TRBV29-1,TGCAGCGTTGCTCGGGGCCAAGAGACCCAGTACTTC,CSVARGQETQYF
few,TRBJ2-7,TRBD2,TRBV11-3,TGTGCCAGCAGCTTAGGGGGGACTAGATCCCACGAGCAGTACTTC,CASSLGGTRSHEQYF